This TCR beta chain was captured in a study of T cells in Graves' hyperthyroidism and ophthalmopathy. With a duration under 2 months, the hyperthyroidism was newly diagnosed in patients aged 18 to 65. Sampled blood dates from first hyperthyroidism diagnosis, and it precedes any ophthalmopathy symptoms. Amplification of TCR beta CDR3 regions used RNA as the template. Carried out on the TCR CDR3, a first-round RT-PCR used the HTBI primer set. TCRdb analysed the multiplex PCR reads with MiXCR anew, one entry per CDR3 protein. The table shows roughly 260,000 distinct CDR3 sequences, with about 14% occurring only once. V was cut by 8 bases and J by 1 base, with 17 bases left in between. The CDR3 contains 14 residues. Germline loops: CDR1 GTSNPN, CDR2 SVGIG (reference sequence).

This TCR came from a woman in her 40s with Graves' hyperthyroidism that later progressed to Graves' ophthalmopathy. The material sequenced was blood. The chain couples TRBV30 to TRBJ1-1; tentatively, D is TRBD1 (5 bases). CDR3 sequence: CAGGGLGQNTEAFF. The CDR3 DNA reads as TGTGCCGGGGGGGGTCTAGGACAGAACACTGAAGCTTTCTTT.